This TCR beta chain was retrieved from a study of T cell repertoires in cytomegalovirus infection. Study overall: CMV epitopes that were recently identified and HLA-C-restricted were used alongside well-studied HLA-B-restricted ones. Indicated by public TCR beta signatures were CMV infection and matching HLA type. The study, taken as a whole, reports: Within the response measured ex vivo, HLA-C-restricted CMV-specific TCR beta clonotypes were dominant.

The CDR3 contains 15 residues. J gave up 9 bases and V 0 bases, and 8 bases lay outside the gene matches. Germline V gene sequence: CDR1 DFQATT, CDR2 SNEGSKA (reference sequence). As to this clonotype: The antigen is undetermined.

TCRdb called the reads again in MiXCR, with one record for every CDR3 protein. Altogether roughly 920,000 distinct CDR3 sequences are present, around 29% being singletons, with the ten largest covering about an eighth. The sample here was cultured CD8+ T cells from PBMCs, taken from culture after CMV antigen stimulation. The clonotype originates from a human donor in good health (CMV status not recorded). Some clones in this sample may be carry-over from other donors' samples. This chain links TRBV20-1 with TRBJ2-1; 10 bases agree with TRBD2. CDR3 coding DNA: TGCAGTGCTAGAGATAGAAGCGGGGGGGCCGGTGAGCAGTTCTTC. This translates into CSARDRSGGAGEQFF.